Described below is a single T cell receptor beta chain sequence and its context. The data derive from a study of shared clonotypes between healthy human individuals. The V gene's germline CDR1 is SGHVS and CDR2 FQNEAQ. This CDR3 comprises 17 residues. Between the trimmed V and J ends, which lost 1 base and 1 base, there was a span of 16 bases. Assay: immunoSEQ multiplex PCR; the TCRdb copy retains only in-frame clones and omits some. Here the sample spans 2 million to 3 million clones, more than 85% being singletons. The specimen sequenced was naive CD4+ T cells from PBMCs. Subset noted: CD45RA+ positively selected. The receptor's source is a man between 18 and 35 years old in good health. Some clones in this sample may be carry-over from other donors' samples. The gene calls are TRBV7-8 and TRBJ1-1; possibly TRBD1 for D (6 bases). CDR3 in DNA: TGTGCCAGCAGCTTAGTGGGGGCGCAGGTTACGAACACTGAAGCTTTCTTT. It is translated as CASSLVGAQVTNTEAFF.